The clone carrying this TCR beta chain turned up a few times. This CDR3 is built from 14 residues. Germline CDR1 reads SGHDT; CDR2 reads YYEEEE. Germline trimming cut 6 bases from V and 5 bases from J; bases unmatched to any gene: 11. The data belong to a study of long-term antiretroviral therapy in people with HIV. About the research overall: First collections came about a decade before the 2015 immediate-ART recommendation.

The samples, holding roughly 0.85-10 million cryopreserved PBMC, were thawed before DNA extraction was carried out. The libraries were made with immunoSEQ v3.0 at survey level. For every sample, sequencing targeted roughly 40,000-55,000 T-cell genomes. Profiling relied on immunoSEQ multiplex PCR, and the TCRdb table lists in-frame clones only, not all of them. The sample shows 35,000 or so clones, 65% to 80% of them seen only once. The genes are TRBV5-6 and TRBJ2-7, with 7 positions matching TRBD1. This TCR came from a woman in her fifties or sixties with HIV. The specimen comprised unsorted PBMCs, sampled 2 years after starting antiretroviral therapy. CDR3 bases: TGTGCCAGCAACTACCGGGACAGCGCCCACGAGCAGTACGTC. Its protein is CASNYRDSAHEQYV.